The sequence of this TCR beta chain was determined in a study of blood T cells in healthy people across ages. The CDR3 runs to 17 residues. The ends lost 2 bases at V and 3 bases at J; junction bases unmatched: 10. For the second PCR, which ran for roughly 6 to 12 cycles, a sample-barcoded 5' primer and a J-beta primer mix were used. TCRdb re-derived calls from the 5' RACE reads in MiXCR, one entry per CDR3 protein. The data hold 1.5 million to 1.9 million distinct CDR3 sequences, with roughly 43% observed a single time. Study results and limitations: TCR beta diversity per million T cells fell roughly linearly with age.

A note on this clonotype: The antigen is not known.

The chain carries TRBV12-3 or TRBV12-4 and TRBJ1-5; 7 bases match TRBD1. Specimen: blood. This sequence originates from a woman aged 18-29 years in good health. The CDR3 DNA sequence: TGTGCCAGCAGTTTAACAGGGGTGGGGTTCCTCAATCAGCCCCAGCATTTT. Protein product: CASSLTGVGFLNQPQHF.